This TCR beta chain was sequenced in a study of shared clonotypes between healthy human individuals. Running of the assay took place at deep level. Assay: immunoSEQ multiplex PCR; the TCRdb copy retains only in-frame clones and omits some. The data contain hundreds of thousands of clones, around 76% of them singletons. CDR3 length equals 14 residues. From germline, CDR1 is MGHRA and CDR2 YSYEKL. V lost 4 bases and J lost 5, with 15 bases in between. Sequenced sample: PBMCs. The chain carries TRBV4-1 and TRBJ2-7; D possibly uses TRBD1 or TRBD2 (5 bases each). This TCR came from a woman between 35 and 50 years old in good health. Some clones in this sample may be carry-over from other donors' samples. CDR3 loop: CASSLRPRDHEQYF. CDR3 DNA sequence: TGCGCCAGCAGCCTCCGCCCCAGGGACCACGAGCAGTACTTC.